The 23 T cell receptor beta chains below come from one sample, sequenced in a study of vaccination and CD4 T cells after COVID-19. These receptors lack a known antigen. Stated treatment: approximately nine-day PBMC culture with coronavirus spike peptide pools or control peptides (ViraFEST assay). Cultured CD4+ T cell DNA was sequenced using the Oncomine TCR Beta short-read assay. TCRdb itself ran the PCR reads through MiXCR, one entry per CDR3 protein. The table records around 19,000 distinct CDR3 sequences, around half of them present only once. What was sequenced was CD4+ T cells from blood, cultured in vitro. The receptor source for this set is a human donor who had recovered from COVID-19.

This clonotype was counted a few times. The V call is TRBV4-2, the J call TRBJ1-5, with 9 bases matching TRBD1. After removal of 3 bases from V and 5 bases from J, the junction contained 11 bases not matched to a gene. The CDR3 contains 17 residues. CDR1 is LGHNA and CDR2 is YNFKEQ in the germline V gene. Here the CDR3 reads CASSQDRGLTWDQPQHF. In DNA, the CDR3 is TGTGCCAGCAGCCAGGACAGGGGATTGACCTGGGATCAGCCCCAGCATTTT.

In this sample, this clonotype turned up a few times. This chain connects TRBV12-3 or TRBV12-4 to TRBJ1-2, with a tentative D call TRBD1 (5 bases). V lost 5 bases and J 4 bases, leaving 8 bases between the germline ends. The CDR3 extends over 12 amino acids. CDR3 bases: TGTGCCAGCAGTCTCAGGGCCTATGGCTACACCTTC. It yields the protein CASSLRAYGYTF.

This clonotype appeared a single time. V usage is TRBV5-1 and J usage is TRBJ2-7; D is unclear. The CDR3 totals 15 residues. CDR1 and CDR2 (germline): SGHRS, YFSETQ. V was shortened by 4 bases and J by 3 bases, with 17 bases between the two germline ends. CDR3 sequence reads: CASSKAGRLHYEQYF. CDR3 DNA: TGCGCCAGCAGCAAAGCAGGACGGCTACACTACGAGCAGTACTTC.

The chain joins TRBV12-3 or TRBV12-4 to TRBJ2-5; TRBD2 matches at 12 bases. The J segment lost 4 bases and the V segment lost 6 bases, leaving 6 bases of the junction unmatched. This CDR3 comprises 15 residues. This CDR3 reads CASSWGLAGGETQYF. The CDR3 DNA sequence: TGTGCCAGCAGCTGGGGACTAGCGGGCGGAGAGACCCAGTACTTC.

Only a few counts were recorded for this clonotype. The V call is TRBV6-1, the J call TRBJ1-1; 9 nucleotides match TRBD1. The CDR3 is 12 amino acids. V shed 6 bases, J shed 7 bases, and the junction held 3 bases outside the gene matches. The germline V gene has CDR1 MNHNS and CDR2 SASEGT. CDR3 sequence reads: CASRDRGIEAFF. The DNA for the CDR3 is TGTGCCAGCAGGGACAGGGGAATTGAAGCTTTCTTT.

The gene calls are TRBV7-2 and TRBJ2-7; 12 bases fit TRBD2. V gave up 2 bases and J gave up 0 bases; unmatched junction bases: 2. The CDR3 covers 16 residues. CDR1 and CDR2 (germline): SGHTA, FQGNSA. The CDR3 loop reads CASSLRTSGNSYEQYF. The CDR3 DNA reads as TGTGCCAGCAGCTTACGGACTAGCGGGAACTCCTACGAGCAGTACTTC.

V is TRBV27 and J is TRBJ1-6; 7 nucleotides align to TRBD1. The CDR3 spans 15 residues. V trimming: 3 bases; J trimming: 8 bases; junction bases outside the gene matches: 7. Germline values: CDR1 MNHEY, CDR2 SMNVEV (reference sequence). The CDR3 sequence: CASSFYRGRDSPLHF. CDR3 nucleotide sequence: TGTGCCAGCAGTTTCTACAGGGGTAGGGATTCACCCCTCCACTTT.

This clonotype was found a few times. The J gene is TRBJ1-2, the V gene TRBV30; the D gene is possibly TRBD1 (5 bases). Trimming pared 0 bases from V and 4 bases from J, leaving 9 bases between. Looked up from germline, CDR1 is GTSNPN and CDR2 is SVGIG (reference sequence). This CDR3 is 13 amino acids long. In nucleotides, the CDR3 is TGTGCCTGGAGTGTAGACAGTCTCTATGGCTACACCTTC. Amino acids: CAWSVDSLYGYTF.

This clonotype was picked up a small number of times. V is TRBV7-2 and J is TRBJ1-2; D not certain. The V gene lost 1 base and the J gene lost 6 bases, with 12 bases spanning the gap. CDR1 and CDR2 from the germline V gene are SGHTA and FQGNSA. The CDR3 runs 14 residues. The DNA for the CDR3 is TGTGCCAGCAGCTTAGTAGGCCAGGCAGATGGCTACACCTTC. It codes for CASSLVGQADGYTF.

This sequence joins TRBV5-1 and TRBJ1-4; D gene unclear. Germline CDR1 SGHRS, CDR2 YFSETQ. Trimming took 0 bases from V and 2 from J, leaving 5 bases between them. CDR3 length: 14 amino acids. This CDR3 reads CASSLGTTNEKLFF. DNA for the CDR3: TGCGCCAGCAGCTTGGGTACGACTAATGAAAAACTGTTTTTT.

The chain joins TRBV7-2 to TRBJ2-3; 7 bases fit TRBD2. The CDR3 has 15 residues. Germline trimming cut 3 bases from V and 3 bases from J; bases unmatched to any gene: 6. Germline CDR1 and CDR2: SGHTA and FQGNSA. The CDR3 loop is CASSFGGSRTDTQYF. DNA for the CDR3: TGTGCCAGCAGCTTTGGCGGGAGTCGTACAGATACGCAGTATTTT.

This clonotype has a handful of counts. The chain uses TRBV7-8 and TRBJ1-1, with 10 nucleotides matching TRBD1. The junction had 17 bases not matched to a gene; V was cut back by 6 bases and J by 4 bases. Per germline, CDR1 SGHVS and CDR2 FQNEAQ. This CDR3 is built from 18 residues. The CDR3: CASSFSGQGLFQSTEAFF. The CDR3 DNA follows: TGTGCCAGCAGTTTCTCGGGACAGGGGCTTTTCCAAAGCACTGAAGCTTTCTTT.

The V gene is TRBV6-1, the J gene TRBJ1-3, with D possibly matching TRBD1 (6 bases). The V and J ends lost 5 bases and 0 bases respectively, with 14 bases between them. This CDR3 comprises 16 residues. Germline loops: CDR1 MNHNS, CDR2 SASEGT. The CDR3 protein is CASSMDSLVSGNTIYF. DNA of the CDR3: TGTGCCAGCAGTATGGACAGTCTCGTCTCTGGAAACACCATATATTTT.

The rearrangement links TRBV29-1 to TRBJ1-1; D gene ambiguous. The germline V and J ends were trimmed by 7 bases and 0 bases, with 3 bases remaining between them. The CDR3 covers 10 residues. Germline V CDR1 and CDR2: SQVTM, ANQGSEA. The CDR3 spells CSALNTEAFF. CDR3 sequence (DNA): TGCAGCGCCTTGAACACTGAAGCTTTCTTT.

The chain is built from TRBV15 and TRBJ2-1, with 11 bases identical to TRBD2. With V trimmed by 5 bases and J by 5 bases, 11 bases remained unmatched. Looked up from germline, CDR1 is LNHNV and CDR2 is YYDKDF (reference sequence). This CDR3 is built from 17 residues. Written as DNA, the CDR3 is TGTGCCACCAGCCCCGCCGGGGCTAGCGGGGGGAACAATGAGCAGTTCTTC. It translates to CATSPAGASGGNNEQFF.

In this sample, this clonotype turned up a few times. The genes are TRBV7-2 and TRBJ1-5; D gene uncertain. V lost 0 bases to trimming and J lost 7 bases, with 7 bases between them. The CDR3 contains 13 residues. Germline V gene data show CDR1 as SGHTA and CDR2 as FQGNSA. DNA of the CDR3: TGTGCCAGCAGCTTAGCGCAGTGGCAGCCCCAGCATTTT. It yields the protein CASSLAQWQPQHF.

The CDR3 DNA reads as TGTGCCAGCAGCTTACGAGCCGGGGCTGATCCCCTCCACTTT. Translated, it gives CASSLRAGADPLHF. The J gene is TRBJ1-6, the V gene TRBV7-9; the D gene is possibly TRBD1 (5 bases). V lost 2 bases, J lost 13 bases, and 15 bases lay in between. The CDR3 has 14 residues. In germline, CDR1 is SEHNR, CDR2 FQNEAQ (reference sequence).

This clonotype was found a few times. CDR3: CASLKEPWRDWAFF. DNA for the CDR3: TGTGCCAGCCTAAAAGAGCCCTGGAGGGATTGGGCTTTCTTT. The V and J genes are TRBV6-1 and TRBJ1-1; D remains unclear. The CDR3 has 14 amino acids. Germline V CDR1 and CDR2: MNHNS, SASEGT. The V end lost 8 bases, the J end lost 11 bases, and 24 bases lay between the germline ends.

The chain combines TRBV20-1 with TRBJ2-7; TRBD1 might be the D (6 bases). Trimming shortened V by 0 bases and J by 0 bases, and 15 bases separated the two germline ends. The CDR3 is 16 amino acids. The germline CDR1 and CDR2 sequences are DFQATT and SNEGSKA (reference sequence). In DNA, the CDR3 is TGCAGTGCTAGAGATTCAGGCCAGGGGCTCTCCTACGAGCAGTACTTC. Translation: CSARDSGQGLSYEQYF.

This chain joins TRBV28 and TRBJ2-3; 7 bases are a match to TRBD2. The CDR3 is 16 residues long. After removal of 1 base from V and 4 bases from J, the junction contained 8 bases not matched to a gene. Germline CDR1 MDHEN, CDR2 SYDVKM. The CDR3: CASSLSEGGAADTQYF. CDR3 DNA: TGTGCCAGCAGTTTATCAGAGGGAGGGGCTGCAGATACGCAGTATTTT.

The chain is built from TRBV7-2 and TRBJ2-7; D not resolved. The germline V and J ends were trimmed by 3 bases and 0 bases, with 9 bases remaining between them. Germline V gives CDR1 SGHTA, CDR2 FQGNSA. The CDR3 sequence is 14 residues long. The CDR3 sequence: CASSLDRRSYEQYF. The DNA for the CDR3 is TGTGCCAGCAGCTTGGACCGTCGCTCCTACGAGCAGTACTTC.

The chain links TRBV18 to TRBJ2-3, with 14 bases identical to TRBD2. The ends lost 6 bases at V and 5 bases at J; junction bases unmatched: 7. Germline V gene data show CDR1 as KGHSH and CDR2 as LQKENI. The CDR3 extends over 16 amino acids. The CDR3 DNA reads as TGTGCCAGCTCGCCGGGACTAGCGGGGGCTGGAGATACGCAGTATTTT. It specifies CASSPGLAGAGDTQYF. Looking up the rest from reference TRBV18 and TRBJ2-3 gives the full variable domain: NAGVMQNPRHLVRRRGQEARLRCSPMKGHSHVYWYRQLPEEGLKFMVYLQKENIIDESGMPKERFSAEFPKEGPSILRIQQVVRGDSAAYFCASSPGLAGAGDTQYFGPGTRLTVL.

This clonotype was found a few times. The chain links TRBV6-1 to TRBJ1-5; 8 bases map to TRBD1. This CDR3 contains 15 residues. V dropped 6 bases and J dropped 3; count of bases not matched to a gene: 7. Germline V gives CDR1 MNHNS, CDR2 SASEGT. CDR3 coding DNA: TGTGCCAGCAGATCAGGACAGGGAGTCAATCAGCCCCAGCATTTT. Translated: CASRSGQGVNQPQHF.